This is a list of T cell receptor beta chains from one sample in a study of cytomegalovirus exposure and HLA in healthy donors. TCRdb keeps only in-frame clones here, not all; method: immunoSEQ multiplex PCR. Among about 140,000 clones listed, more than 75% were seen once. The sample was PBMCs. The receptors here all came from a man in his late teens or twenties in good health and CMV-seropositive. The conserved cysteine and the conserved F or W are not part of the CDR3 here. Fields, in order: J gene, V gene, CDR3 protein.

j_gene: TRBJ2-5
v_gene: TRBV4-2
CDR3aa: ASSQTGTIEGETQY

j_gene: TRBJ2-7
v_gene: TRBV11-2
CDR3aa: ASSLAGRGYEQY

j_gene: TRBJ1-4
v_gene: TRBV9
CDR3aa: ASSSGMGEKLF

j_gene: TRBJ2-5
v_gene: TRBV4-1
CDR3aa: ASSQDRGQETQY

j_gene: TRBJ1-4
v_gene: TRBV4-1
CDR3aa: ASSRAPVEKLF

j_gene: TRBJ1-2
v_gene: TRBV2
CDR3aa: ASSLQGSYYGYT

j_gene: TRBJ2-1
v_gene: TRBV7-8
CDR3aa: ASRGGDYNEQF

j_gene: TRBJ1-2
v_gene: TRBV6-1
CDR3aa: ATRAGQANYGYT

j_gene: TRBJ2-1
v_gene: TRBV7-3
CDR3aa: ASSLSGGGYNEQF

j_gene: TRBJ1-4
v_gene: TRBV15
CDR3aa: ATSREKWDRGSTNEKLF

j_gene: TRBJ2-7
v_gene: TRBV29-1
CDR3aa: SVEPLDRGYEQY

j_gene: TRBJ1-5
v_gene: TRBV7-9
CDR3aa: ASSPVGGQPQH

j_gene: TRBJ2-2
v_gene: TRBV5-1
CDR3aa: ASSAGQENTGELF

j_gene: TRBJ2-3
v_gene: TRBV5-1
CDR3aa: ASSLGQGRTDTQY

j_gene: TRBJ1-1
v_gene: TRBV5-6
CDR3aa: ASRTGMNTEAF

j_gene: TRBJ1-2
v_gene: TRBV27
CDR3aa: ASSLTDNYGYT

j_gene: TRBJ2-1
v_gene: TRBV28
CDR3aa: ASSLASSNNEQF

j_gene: TRBJ1-1
v_gene: TRBV29-1
CDR3aa: SADGGGRSTEAF

j_gene: TRBJ1-1
v_gene: TRBV9
CDR3aa: PPTGGEYTEAF

j_gene: TRBJ2-7
v_gene: TRBV5-4
CDR3aa: ASSAPHSYEQY

j_gene: TRBJ2-1
v_gene: TRBV5-1
CDR3aa: ASRSPRLDSYNEQF

j_gene: TRBJ1-4
v_gene: TRBV5-1
CDR3aa: ASRPLISVRGGEKLF

j_gene: TRBJ2-7
v_gene: TRBV28
CDR3aa: ASSPRTGYSYEQY

j_gene: -
v_gene: TRBV28
CDR3aa: ASSFSSEQY

j_gene: TRBJ2-3
v_gene: TRBV7-9
CDR3aa: ASSFKREVTDTQY

j_gene: TRBJ2-7
v_gene: TRBV7-7
CDR3aa: ASSPGPSSYEQY

j_gene: TRBJ1-4
v_gene: TRBV29-1
CDR3aa: SVGLATNEKLF

j_gene: TRBJ2-7
v_gene: TRBV27
CDR3aa: ASSQESSYEQY

j_gene: TRBJ2-1
v_gene: TRBV5-6
CDR3aa: ASSGEASGLYSSYNEQF

j_gene: TRBJ2-3
v_gene: TRBV18
CDR3aa: ASSHRDSLTDTQY

j_gene: TRBJ2-5
v_gene: TRBV18
CDR3aa: ASSPGRSETQY

j_gene: TRBJ2-1
v_gene: TRBV30
CDR3aa: AWRPGLAVSSQF

j_gene: TRBJ1-6
v_gene: TRBV5-6
CDR3aa: ASSFTPARVDNSPLH

j_gene: TRBJ2-7
v_gene: TRBV10-3
CDR3aa: AISESTGIGY

j_gene: TRBJ2-3
v_gene: TRBV7-2
CDR3aa: ASSLGLAGQY

j_gene: TRBJ2-7
v_gene: TRBV27
CDR3aa: ASSSTVSYEQY

j_gene: TRBJ2-1
v_gene: TRBV4-2
CDR3aa: ASSQATSNEQF

j_gene: TRBJ2-7
v_gene: TRBV6-5
CDR3aa: ASRSRPAEYYEQY

j_gene: TRBJ1-4
v_gene: TRBV11-2
CDR3aa: ASSVSGPFNEKLF

j_gene: TRBJ2-5
v_gene: TRBV28
CDR3aa: ASSSRDRGLETQY

j_gene: TRBJ1-1
v_gene: TRBV2
CDR3aa: ASSEVGRGAF

j_gene: TRBJ2-5
v_gene: TRBV7-7
CDR3aa: ASSLASGSKKETQY

j_gene: TRBJ2-3
v_gene: TRBV25-1
CDR3aa: ASSVTESTDTQY

j_gene: TRBJ2-7
v_gene: TRBV7-2
CDR3aa: ASSLTSWEVQY

j_gene: TRBJ2-1
v_gene: TRBV15
CDR3aa: ATSRPPMTSRVDREQF